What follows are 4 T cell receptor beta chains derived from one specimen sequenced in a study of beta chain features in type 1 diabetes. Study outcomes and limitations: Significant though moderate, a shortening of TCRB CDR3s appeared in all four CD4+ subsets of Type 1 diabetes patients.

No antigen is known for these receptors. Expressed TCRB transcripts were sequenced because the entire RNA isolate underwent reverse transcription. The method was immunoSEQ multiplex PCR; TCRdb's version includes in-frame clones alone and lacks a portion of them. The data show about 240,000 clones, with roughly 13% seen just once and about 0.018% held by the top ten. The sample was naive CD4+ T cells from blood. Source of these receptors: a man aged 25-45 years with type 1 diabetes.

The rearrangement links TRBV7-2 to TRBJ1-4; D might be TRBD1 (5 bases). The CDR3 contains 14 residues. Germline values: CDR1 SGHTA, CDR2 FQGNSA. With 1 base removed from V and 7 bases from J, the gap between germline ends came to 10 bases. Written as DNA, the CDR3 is TGTGCCAGCAGCTTAGATGTGGGGGGTGAAAAACTGTTTTTT. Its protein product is CASSLDVGGEKLFF.

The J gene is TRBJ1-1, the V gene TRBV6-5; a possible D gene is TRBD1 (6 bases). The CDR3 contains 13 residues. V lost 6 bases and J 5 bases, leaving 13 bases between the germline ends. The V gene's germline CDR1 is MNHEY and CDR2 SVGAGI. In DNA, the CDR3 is TGTGCCAGCAGCCCAACACAGGGAACTGAAGCTTTCTTT. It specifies CASSPTQGTEAFF.

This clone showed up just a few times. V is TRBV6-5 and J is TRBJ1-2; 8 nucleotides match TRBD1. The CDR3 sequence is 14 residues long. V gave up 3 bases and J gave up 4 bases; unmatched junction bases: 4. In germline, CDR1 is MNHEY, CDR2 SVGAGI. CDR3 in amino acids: CASSYDRGSYGYTF. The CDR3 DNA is TGTGCCAGCAGTTATGACAGGGGTTCCTATGGCTACACCTTC.

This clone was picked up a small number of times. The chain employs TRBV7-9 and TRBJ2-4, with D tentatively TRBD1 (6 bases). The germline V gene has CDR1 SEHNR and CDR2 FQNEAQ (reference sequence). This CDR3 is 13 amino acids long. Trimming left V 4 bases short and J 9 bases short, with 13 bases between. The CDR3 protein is CASSWGQPSIQYF. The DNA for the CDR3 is TGTGCCAGCAGCTGGGGACAACCCTCCATTCAGTACTTC.